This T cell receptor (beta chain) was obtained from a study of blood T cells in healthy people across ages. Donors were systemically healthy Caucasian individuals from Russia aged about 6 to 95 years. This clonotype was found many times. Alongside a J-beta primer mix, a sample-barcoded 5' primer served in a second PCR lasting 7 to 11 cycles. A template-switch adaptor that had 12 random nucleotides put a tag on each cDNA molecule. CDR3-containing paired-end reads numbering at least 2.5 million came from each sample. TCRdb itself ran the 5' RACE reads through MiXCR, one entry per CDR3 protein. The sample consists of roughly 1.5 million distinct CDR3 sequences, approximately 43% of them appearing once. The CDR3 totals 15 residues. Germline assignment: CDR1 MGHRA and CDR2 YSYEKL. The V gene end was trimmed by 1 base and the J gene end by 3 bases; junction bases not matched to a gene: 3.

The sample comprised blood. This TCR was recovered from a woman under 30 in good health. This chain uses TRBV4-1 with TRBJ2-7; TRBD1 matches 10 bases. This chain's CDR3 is CASSQAGTGVYEQYF. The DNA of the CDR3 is TGCGCCAGCAGCCAAGCCGGGACAGGGGTCTACGAGCAGTACTTC.